This entry concerns a single TCR beta chain. Per the authors' pipeline: The assay estimated nucleated cells by amplifying reference gene primers. Profiling relied on immunoSEQ multiplex PCR, and the TCRdb table lists in-frame clones only, not all of them. The D gene and trimming were derived from the DNA, and the V and J assignments and clone size from that table. The sample contains about 160,000 clones, approximately 82% of which appear only once. This sample is part of a study of blood T cell repertoires in COVID-19. On the study more broadly: Specimens from acute and convalescent COVID-19 originated in the United States, Italy and Spain.

Per the germline V gene, CDR1 is SGHAT and CDR2 is FQNNGV. CDR3 length: 16 amino acids. V was clipped by 4 bases and J by 6 bases; unmatched bases: 9. The sample consisted of peripheral blood. The TCR comes from a woman older than 75 with acute or convalescent COVID-19. The chain joins TRBV11-2 to TRBJ2-1; TRBD1 agrees at 10 bases. Written as DNA, the CDR3 is TGTGCCAGCAGCTCTCTCGGGACAGGGGTGACCAATGAGCAGTTCTTC. Encoded protein: CASSSLGTGVTNEQFF. Full variable domain (missing parts from reference TRBV11-2 and TRBJ2-1): EAGVAQSPRYKIIEKRQSVAFWCNPISGHATLYWYQQILGQGPKLLIQFQNNGVVDDSQLPKDRFSAERLKGVDSTLKIQPAKLEDSAVYLCASSSLGTGVTNEQFFGPGTRLTVL.